This T cell receptor beta chain was observed in a study of shared clonotypes between healthy human individuals. Study conclusions and caveats: As a rule, naive subsets had a larger estimated richness than memory subsets.

This CDR3 is 16 amino acids long. V was trimmed by 2 bases and J by 0 bases, leaving 11 bases between them. CDR1 MNHNS and CDR2 SASEGT come from the germline V gene. Using immunoSEQ multiplex PCR, the repertoire was profiled, and TCRdb retains in-frame clones only, with some absent. The table records some 2.4 million clones, roughly 93% of them present only once. Comment on this clone: The antigen remains undetermined.

The sample comprised naive CD4+ T cells from PBMCs. Subset in this sample: CD45RA+ positively selected. The source is a man in his late teens or twenties in good health. Some clones in this sample may be carry-over from other donors' samples. This rearrangement joins TRBV6-1 to TRBJ1-5; D possibly corresponds to TRBD1 (5 bases). The DNA of the CDR3 is TGTGCCAGCAGTGAATCTGACAGAATTAGCAATCAGCCCCAGCATTTT. Encoded protein: CASSESDRISNQPQHF.